This T cell receptor beta chain derives from a study of cytomegalovirus exposure and HLA in healthy donors. Germline-derived CDR1 and CDR2 are ENHRY and SYGVKD. J was trimmed by 7 bases and V by 4 bases; bases with no gene match: 12. This CDR3 is built from 15 residues. PCR amplification relied on 60 Vbeta primers (plus 13 Jbeta primers). TCRdb's copy holds only in-frame clones and misses some; the assay was immunoSEQ multiplex PCR. The table shows under 250,000 clones, with about 83% occurring only once. Sequencing was carried out using PBMCs. The receptor's source is a human donor in good health. The V gene is TRBV10-3, the J gene TRBJ1-2; 7 nucleotides match TRBD1. The CDR3 loop is CAISGASRGLTGYTF. The DNA of the CDR3 is TGTGCCATCAGTGGGGCTTCGAGGGGGCTTACTGGCTACACCTTC.